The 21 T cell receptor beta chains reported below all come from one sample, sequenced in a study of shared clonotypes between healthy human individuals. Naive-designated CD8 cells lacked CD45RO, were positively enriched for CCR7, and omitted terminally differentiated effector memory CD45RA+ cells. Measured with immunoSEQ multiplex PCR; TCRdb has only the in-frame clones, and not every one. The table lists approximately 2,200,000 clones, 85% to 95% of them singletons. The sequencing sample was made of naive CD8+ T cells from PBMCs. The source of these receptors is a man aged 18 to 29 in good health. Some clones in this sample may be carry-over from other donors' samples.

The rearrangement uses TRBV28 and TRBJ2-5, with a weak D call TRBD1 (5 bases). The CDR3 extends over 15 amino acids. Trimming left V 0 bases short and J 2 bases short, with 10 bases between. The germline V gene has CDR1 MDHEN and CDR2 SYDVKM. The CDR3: CASSLWQGNQETQYF. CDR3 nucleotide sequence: TGTGCCAGCAGTTTATGGCAGGGTAATCAAGAGACCCAGTACTTC.

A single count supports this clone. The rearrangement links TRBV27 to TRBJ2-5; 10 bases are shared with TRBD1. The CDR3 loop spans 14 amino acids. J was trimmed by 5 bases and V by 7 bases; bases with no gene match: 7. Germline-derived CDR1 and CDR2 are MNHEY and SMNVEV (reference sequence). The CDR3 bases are TGTGCCAGCAAACGCCGGGACAGGGGTGAGACCCAGTACTTC. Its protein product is CASKRRDRGETQYF.

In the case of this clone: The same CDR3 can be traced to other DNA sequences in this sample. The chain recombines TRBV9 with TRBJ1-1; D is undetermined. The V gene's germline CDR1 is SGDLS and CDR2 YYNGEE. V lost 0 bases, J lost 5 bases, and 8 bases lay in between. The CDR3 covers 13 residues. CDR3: CASSVGDGTEAFF. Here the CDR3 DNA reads TGTGCCAGCAGCGTAGGGGATGGGACTGAAGCTTTCTTT. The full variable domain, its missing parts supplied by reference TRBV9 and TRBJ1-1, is DSGVTQTPKHLITATGQRVTLRCSPRSGDLSVYWYQQSLDQGLQFLIQYYNGEERAKGNILERFSAQQFPDLHSELNLSSLELGDSALYFCASSVGDGTEAFFGQGTRLTVV.

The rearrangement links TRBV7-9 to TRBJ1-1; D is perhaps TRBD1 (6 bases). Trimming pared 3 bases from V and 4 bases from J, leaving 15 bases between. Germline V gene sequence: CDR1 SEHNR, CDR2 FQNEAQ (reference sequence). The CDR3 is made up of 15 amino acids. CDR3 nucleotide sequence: TGTGCCAGCAGCTTGTCATCCGGGGGCGTCACTGAAGCTTTCTTT. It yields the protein CASSLSSGGVTEAFF.

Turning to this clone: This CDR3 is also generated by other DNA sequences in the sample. The CDR3 DNA reads as TGTGCCAGTAGTATGAGGGGGACAGATACGCAGTATTTT. Protein product: CASSMRGTDTQYF. This chain uses TRBV19 with TRBJ2-3; D might be TRBD1 (6 bases). Germline V lookup: CDR1 LNHDA, CDR2 SQIVND (reference sequence). The CDR3 runs 13 residues. Between the trimmed V and J ends, which lost 3 bases and 3 bases, there was a span of 7 bases.

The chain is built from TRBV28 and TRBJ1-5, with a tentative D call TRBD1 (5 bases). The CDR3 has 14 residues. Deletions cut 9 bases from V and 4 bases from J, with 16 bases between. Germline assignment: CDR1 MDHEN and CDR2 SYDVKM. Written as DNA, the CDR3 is TGTGCCAGTACCGTGTGGGCAGGGAATCAGCCCCAGCATTTT. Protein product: CASTVWAGNQPQHF.

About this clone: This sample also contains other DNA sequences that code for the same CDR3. The CDR3 region is CASSLGPGTDTQYF. Here the CDR3 DNA reads TGTGCCAGCAGCTTAGGACCGGGAACAGATACGCAGTATTTT. The V gene is TRBV7-9, the J gene TRBJ2-3; a weak D match, TRBD2 (5 bases). Trimming took off 1 base at V and 3 bases at J, with 8 bases between the two ends. The CDR3 is 14 amino acids. Looked up from germline, CDR1 is SEHNR and CDR2 is FQNEAQ (reference sequence).

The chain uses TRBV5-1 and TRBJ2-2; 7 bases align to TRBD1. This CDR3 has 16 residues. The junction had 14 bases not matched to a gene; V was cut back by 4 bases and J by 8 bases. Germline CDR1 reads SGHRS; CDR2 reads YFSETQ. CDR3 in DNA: TGCGCCAGCAGCCCCGACAGGGTGGCATTTGGAGGGGAGCTGTTTTTT. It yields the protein CASSPDRVAFGGELFF.

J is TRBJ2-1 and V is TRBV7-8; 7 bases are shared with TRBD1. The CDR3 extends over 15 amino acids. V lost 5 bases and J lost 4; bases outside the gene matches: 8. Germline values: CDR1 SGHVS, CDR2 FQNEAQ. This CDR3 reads CASSLHPDRYNEQFF. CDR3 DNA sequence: TGTGCCAGCAGCCTTCACCCGGACAGGTACAATGAGCAGTTCTTC. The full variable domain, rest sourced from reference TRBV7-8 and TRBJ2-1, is GAGVSQSPRYKVAKRGQDVALRCDPISGHVSLFWYQQALGQGPEFLTYFQNEAQLDKSGLPSDRFFAERPEGSVSTLKIQRTQQEDSAVYLCASSLHPDRYNEQFFGPGTRLTVL.

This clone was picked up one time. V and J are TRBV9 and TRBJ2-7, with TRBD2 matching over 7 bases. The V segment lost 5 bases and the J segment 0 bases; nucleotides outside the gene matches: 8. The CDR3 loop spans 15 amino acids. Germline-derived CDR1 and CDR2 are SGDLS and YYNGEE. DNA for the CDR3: TGTGCCAGCAGTGGAGCTAGCGGTAGCTCCTACGAGCAGTACTTC. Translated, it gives CASSGASGSSYEQYF.

In DNA form, the CDR3 reads TGTGCCAGCAACCGGGACGCCCGATCCCCCCAGCATTTT. It translates to CASNRDARSPQHF. This rearrangement joins TRBV6-5 to TRBJ1-5, with a tentative D call TRBD1 (5 bases). The germline V and J ends were trimmed by 7 bases and 10 bases, with 17 bases remaining between them. The CDR3 length is 13 residues. Germline V gene lookup returns CDR1 MNHEY and CDR2 SVGAGI.

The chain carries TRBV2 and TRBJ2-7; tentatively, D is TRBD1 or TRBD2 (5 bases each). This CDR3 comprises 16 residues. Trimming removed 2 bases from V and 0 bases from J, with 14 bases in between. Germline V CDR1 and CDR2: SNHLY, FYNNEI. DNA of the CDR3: TGTGCCAGCAGTGAATGGGGGACCGCGAGCTCCTACGAGCAGTACTTC. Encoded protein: CASSEWGTASSYEQYF.

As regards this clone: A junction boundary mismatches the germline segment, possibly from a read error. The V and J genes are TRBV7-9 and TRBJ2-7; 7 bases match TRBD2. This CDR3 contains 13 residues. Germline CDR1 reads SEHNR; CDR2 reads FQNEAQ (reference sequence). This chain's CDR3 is CAIMGGFGYEQYF. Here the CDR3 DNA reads TGCGCTATTATGGGAGGGTTCGGATACGAGCAGTACTTC.

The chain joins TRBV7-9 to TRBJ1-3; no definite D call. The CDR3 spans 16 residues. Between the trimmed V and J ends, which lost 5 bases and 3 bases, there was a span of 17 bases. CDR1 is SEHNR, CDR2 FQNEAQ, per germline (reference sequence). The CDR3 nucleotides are TGTGCCAGCAGCCCCTCCCGAGGGCCAGATGGAAACACCATATATTTT. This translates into CASSPSRGPDGNTIYF. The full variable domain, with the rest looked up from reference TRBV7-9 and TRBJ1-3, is DTGVSQNPRHKITKRGQNVTFRCDPISEHNRLYWYRQTLGQGPEFLTYFQNEAQLEKSRLLSDRFSAERPKGSFSTLEIQRTEQGDSAMYLCASSPSRGPDGNTIYFGEGSWLTVV.

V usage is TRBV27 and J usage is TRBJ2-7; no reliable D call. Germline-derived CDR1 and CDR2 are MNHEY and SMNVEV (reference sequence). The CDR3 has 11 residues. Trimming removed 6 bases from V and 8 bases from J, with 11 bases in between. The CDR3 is CASSATAQQYF. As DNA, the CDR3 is TGTGCCAGCAGCGCGACCGCTCAGCAGTACTTC.

DNA of the CDR3: TGTGCCAGCAGCTCACGACTAGCGGGACCGTACGAGCAGTACTTC. Translated: CASSSRLAGPYEQYF. The J gene is TRBJ2-7, the V gene TRBV13; TRBD2 matches at 11 bases. The CDR3 extends over 15 amino acids. The V gene end was trimmed by 4 bases and the J gene end by 4 bases; junction bases not matched to a gene: 6. CDR1 and CDR2 from the germline V gene are PRHDT and FYEKMQ (reference sequence).

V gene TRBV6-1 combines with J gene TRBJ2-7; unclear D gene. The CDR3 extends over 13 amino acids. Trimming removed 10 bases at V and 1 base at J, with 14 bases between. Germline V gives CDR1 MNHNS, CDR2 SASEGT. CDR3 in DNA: TGTGCCACCTCGGATAGGAGTTCCTACGAGCAGTACTTC. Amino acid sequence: CATSDRSSYEQYF.

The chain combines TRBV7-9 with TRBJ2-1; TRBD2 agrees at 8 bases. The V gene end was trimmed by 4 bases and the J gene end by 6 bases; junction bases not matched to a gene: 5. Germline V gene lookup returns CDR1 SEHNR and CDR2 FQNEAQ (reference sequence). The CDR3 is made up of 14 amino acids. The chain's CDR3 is CASSSRTSRNEQFF. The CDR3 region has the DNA TGTGCCAGCAGCTCTCGGACTAGCCGCAATGAGCAGTTCTTC.

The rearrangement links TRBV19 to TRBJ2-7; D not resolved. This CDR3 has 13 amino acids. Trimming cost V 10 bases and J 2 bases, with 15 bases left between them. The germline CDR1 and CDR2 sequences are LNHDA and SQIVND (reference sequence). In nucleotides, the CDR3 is TGTGCCACCACCCCCCAAACAACCTACGAGCAGTACTTC. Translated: CATTPQTTYEQYF.

CDR3 loop: CASSDGRTQYF. The CDR3 DNA sequence: TGTGCCAGTAGTGATGGCCGGACCCAGTACTTC. This sequence joins TRBV19 and TRBJ2-5, with D uncertain. The CDR3 covers 11 residues. Germline V lookup: CDR1 LNHDA, CDR2 SQIVND (reference sequence). The V gene lost 5 bases and the J gene lost 7 bases, with 8 bases spanning the gap.

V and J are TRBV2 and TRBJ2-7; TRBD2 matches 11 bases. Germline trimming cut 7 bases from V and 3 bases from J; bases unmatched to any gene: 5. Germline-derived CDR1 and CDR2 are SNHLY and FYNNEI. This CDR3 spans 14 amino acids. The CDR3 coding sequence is TGTGCCAGCACTGACGGACTAGCGGGCTACGAGCAGTACTTC. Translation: CASTDGLAGYEQYF.